A single sample is the source of the 24 T cell receptor beta chains below, sequenced in a study of CD8+CD57+ T cells in acquired aplastic anemia. In patients chosen for sequencing, flow cytometry had shown CD8+CD57+ cell expansion. The TCR beta profiling, which covered VDJ combination and CDR3 sequence, was carried out using genomic DNA as the template. TCRdb used MiXCR to reprocess the reads, holding one entry per CDR3 protein. Found here are about 150,000 distinct CDR3 sequences, about 48% of them singletons; the top ten hold 12%. Material for sequencing was sorted CD4+, CD8+, or CD8+CD57+ T cells (not recorded which) from PBMCs. All receptors derive from a human donor with aplastic anemia.

This clonotype was observed a single time. This sequence joins TRBV11-1 and TRBJ2-1; either TRBD1 or TRBD2 may supply D (7 bases each). V dropped 1 base and J dropped 7 bases, with 14 bases sitting between them. CDR3 size: 15 residues. The germline V gene has CDR1 SGHAT and CDR2 FQDESV (reference sequence). The CDR3 DNA is TGTGCCAGCAGCTTAGGACAGGGAGGGAGAAATGAGCAGTTCTTC. Translated, it gives CASSLGQGGRNEQFF.

The chain carries TRBV7-8 and TRBJ1-1, with D tentatively TRBD1 (5 bases). V lost 5 bases to trimming and J lost 0 bases, with 7 bases between them. The germline V gene has CDR1 SGHVS and CDR2 FQNEAQ. This CDR3 contains 13 residues. The CDR3 region has the DNA TGTGCCAGCAGCCGGGACTTGAACACTGAAGCTTTCTTT. Its translation: CASSRDLNTEAFF.

The chain couples TRBV2 to TRBJ2-7; 7 nucleotides agree with TRBD2. The germline V gene encodes CDR1 SNHLY and CDR2 FYNNEI. Trimming removed 3 bases from V and 2 bases from J; junction bases left unmatched: 7. The CDR3 extends over 15 amino acids. The CDR3 nucleotides are TGTGCCAGCAGTGACTCTGGGGGGGTCACCTACGAGCAGTACTTC. Its protein is CASSDSGGVTYEQYF.

At least ten counts were recorded for this clonotype. The chain has TRBV29-1 and TRBJ1-2, with 8 positions matching TRBD1. The CDR3 sequence is 13 residues long. Germline assignment: CDR1 SQVTM and CDR2 ANQGSEA. Trimming cost V 1 base and J 4 bases; bases outside gene matches: 2. The CDR3 DNA follows: TGCAGCGTTGAAGGGACAGGGCCCTATGGCTACACCTTC. Translated, it gives CSVEGTGPYGYTF. Looking up the rest from reference TRBV29-1 and TRBJ1-2 gives the full variable domain: SAVISQKPSRDICQRGTSLTIQCQVDSQVTMMFWYRQQPGQSLTLIATANQGSEATYESGFVIDKFPISRPNLTFSTLTVSNMSPEDSSIYLCSVEGTGPYGYTFGSGTRLTVV.

On this clonotype itself: A read error may explain this, as a much larger clone is one base away. The V gene is TRBV4-2, the J gene TRBJ2-3; 8 nucleotides align to TRBD1. CDR1 and CDR2 (germline): LGHNA, YNFKEQ. The CDR3 length is 16 residues. The CDR3 spells CASGQEGQGYTDTQYF. The DNA for the CDR3 is TGTGCCAGCGGCCAGGAAGGACAGGGCTACACAGATACGCAGTATTTT.

The J gene is TRBJ1-6, the V gene TRBV15; D might be TRBD1 (6 bases). Germline-derived CDR1 and CDR2 are LNHNV and YYDKDF (reference sequence). This CDR3 region has 15 residues. Trimming shortened V by 0 bases and J by 9 bases, and 12 bases separated the two germline ends. The CDR3 protein is CATSRDSDSPSPLHF. In DNA form, the CDR3 reads TGTGCCACCAGCAGAGATTCGGACAGCCCTTCACCCCTCCACTTT.

This clonotype came up a few times. A much bigger clone sits one base away, suggesting this may be a read error. The chain uses TRBV4-1 and TRBJ2-7, with TRBD1 as a possible D gene (5 bases). The V gene's germline CDR1 is MGHRA and CDR2 YSYEKL. V lost 0 bases to trimming and J lost 5 bases, with 14 bases between them. The CDR3 is 15 residues long. CDR3 sequence: CASSQDQQGADEQYF. The CDR3 DNA sequence: TGCGCCAGCAGCCAAGATCAGCAGGGCGCCGACGAGCAGTACTTC.

Many counts were recorded for this clonotype. The genes are TRBV6-5 and TRBJ2-7; no reliable D call. With 0 bases removed from V and 4 bases from J, the gap between germline ends came to 13 bases. The CDR3 covers 15 residues. Per germline, CDR1 MNHEY and CDR2 SVGAGI. For the CDR3, the DNA is TGTGCCAGCAGTTACTCTTGGGAAGGCGCTTACGAGCAGTACTTC. This encodes CASSYSWEGAYEQYF.

This clonotype was counted many times. This rearrangement joins TRBV14 to TRBJ1-5, with 7 bases matching TRBD1. Trimming cost V 4 bases and J 2 bases; bases outside gene matches: 8. Germline CDR1 is SGHDN and CDR2 is FVKESK. The CDR3 sequence is 16 residues long. CDR3 residues: CASSPSGTGGNQPQHF. The CDR3 DNA sequence: TGTGCCAGCAGCCCGTCGGGCACAGGGGGCAATCAGCCCCAGCATTTT.

The sample holds many counts of this clonotype. This sequence joins TRBV6-5 and TRBJ1-1; D is perhaps TRBD1 (5 bases). Trimming pared 8 bases from V and 4 bases from J, leaving 20 bases between. This CDR3 comprises 15 residues. Looked up from germline, CDR1 is MNHEY and CDR2 is SVGAGI. CDR3 bases: TGTGCCAGCGTCGGGGCAGGGTTGGTTGGCACTGAAGCTTTCTTT. Translating it yields CASVGAGLVGTEAFF.

This clonotype has a count of ten or more. The rearrangement uses TRBV3-1 and TRBJ2-7; 8 nucleotides align to TRBD2. The germline V gene has CDR1 LGHDT and CDR2 YNNKEL (reference sequence). The CDR3 runs to 14 residues. The CDR3 nucleotides are TGTGCTGTAACCCCGGGACTAGGAGCCTACGAGCAGTACTTC. Translation gives CAVTPGLGAYEQYF.

This clonotype was counted at least ten times. The CDR3 coding sequence is TGTGCCACCAGCTCTTTCACAGGGGTTGAAGCTTTCTTT. It specifies CATSSFTGVEAFF. This chain connects TRBV15 to TRBJ1-1; 7 bases align to TRBD1. This CDR3 region has 13 residues. Germline loops: CDR1 LNHNV, CDR2 YYDKDF (reference sequence). The V and J ends lost 5 bases and 7 bases, in that order; junction bases with no gene match: 7.

The chain joins TRBV20-1 to TRBJ1-1; 8 bases fit TRBD1. This CDR3 has 15 amino acids. Germline loops: CDR1 DFQATT, CDR2 SNEGSKA (reference sequence). V was clipped by 6 bases and J by 2 bases; unmatched bases: 11. The CDR3: CSATSDRGKNTEAFF. The CDR3 DNA reads TGCAGTGCAACCTCAGACAGGGGAAAAAACACTGAAGCTTTCTTT.

This clonotype was counted ten times or more. V gene TRBV20-1 combines with J gene TRBJ1-4; 7 bases are a match to TRBD1. Germline values: CDR1 DFQATT, CDR2 SNEGSKA (reference sequence). The CDR3 extends over 14 amino acids. The ends lost 0 bases at V and 7 bases at J; junction bases unmatched: 5. The CDR3: CSARDLQGGEKLFF. CDR3 nucleotide sequence: TGCAGTGCTAGAGATCTTCAGGGGGGTGAAAAACTGTTTTTT.

The V gene is TRBV11-2, the J gene TRBJ2-5, with 7 nucleotides matching TRBD2. This CDR3 spans 13 amino acids. With 5 bases clipped from V and 5 bases from J, the junction kept 5 bases outside the gene matches. Germline CDR1 reads SGHAT; CDR2 reads FQNNGV. CDR3 sequence reads: CASSTWREETQYF. CDR3 coding DNA: TGTGCCAGCAGCACCTGGCGGGAGGAGACCCAGTACTTC.

This clonotype was observed a few times. V usage is TRBV24-1 and J usage is TRBJ2-7; D remains ambiguous. Germline CDR1 reads KGHDR; CDR2 reads SFDVKD. The V end was cut by 5 bases, the J end by 0 bases, with 7 bases between. CDR3 size: 13 residues. The CDR3 bases are TGTGCCACCAGTGCCCCCAGCTCCTACGAGCAGTACTTC. Protein sequence: CATSAPSSYEQYF.

As regards this clonotype: This sequence may be a read error, since a much larger clone differs from it by one base. The gene calls are TRBV6-1 and TRBJ1-1; TRBD1 matches 8 bases. V shed 2 bases, J shed 5 bases, and the junction held 4 bases outside the gene matches. This CDR3 is 14 amino acids long. CDR1 is MNHNS, CDR2 SASEGT, per germline. CDR3 sequence (DNA): TGTGCCAGCAGTGAACAGGGGGCTGGAACTGAAGCTTTCTTT. It specifies CASSEQGAGTEAFF.

The rearrangement links TRBV24-1 to TRBJ1-3; D may be TRBD1 (6 bases). Trimming left V 4 bases short and J 2 bases short, with 11 bases between. Germline loops: CDR1 KGHDR, CDR2 SFDVKD. This CDR3 has 15 amino acids. CDR3 amino acids: CATSDRTVPGNTIYF. The CDR3 DNA follows: TGTGCCACCAGTGACCGGACAGTCCCTGGAAACACCATATATTTT.

This clonotype was found many times. This chain links TRBV9 with TRBJ1-2, with 8 bases that match TRBD1. The V and J ends lost 3 bases and 4 bases, in that order; junction bases with no gene match: 8. From germline, CDR1 is SGDLS and CDR2 YYNGEE. The CDR3 runs to 15 residues. This CDR3 is CASSARQGRIYGYTF. The DNA for the CDR3 is TGTGCCAGCAGCGCCAGACAGGGGAGGATCTATGGCTACACCTTC.

The chain carries TRBV19 and TRBJ2-7, with unresolved D. Trimming left V 8 bases short and J 5 bases short, with 16 bases between. Germline values: CDR1 LNHDA, CDR2 SQIVND (reference sequence). The CDR3 has 13 residues. DNA for the CDR3: TGTGCCAGTCAAAACGTGGGGTTCCACGAGCAGTACTTC. The encoded protein is CASQNVGFHEQYF.

The chain employs TRBV10-3 and TRBJ2-5; the D gene is possibly TRBD1 (6 bases). The CDR3 spans 13 residues. With 5 bases removed from V and 2 bases from J, the gap between germline ends came to 9 bases. Germline CDR1 is ENHRY and CDR2 is SYGVKD. CDR3 DNA: TGTGCCATCAGTCGAGGACAGCAAGAGACCCAGTACTTC. Translated: CAISRGQQETQYF.

The rearrangement joins TRBV5-1 to TRBJ1-4; D is unresolved. Germline CDR1 is SGHRS and CDR2 is YFSETQ. With 4 bases removed from V and 8 bases from J, the gap between germline ends came to 15 bases. The CDR3 is made up of 14 amino acids. CDR3: CASSRSEFEEKLFF. CDR3 coding DNA: TGCGCCAGCAGCCGTTCTGAGTTTGAGGAAAAACTGTTTTTT.

This rearrangement joins TRBV15 to TRBJ1-1, with unresolved D. Trimming took 0 bases from V and 5 from J, leaving 10 bases between them. This CDR3 is 14 amino acids long. Per germline, CDR1 LNHNV and CDR2 YYDKDF (reference sequence). The CDR3 spells CATSREQRSTEAFF. In nucleotides, the CDR3 is TGTGCCACCAGCAGAGAACAGAGGAGTACTGAAGCTTTCTTT. The full variable domain, completed using reference TRBV15 and TRBJ1-1, is DAMVIQNPRYQVTQFGKPVTLSCSQTLNHNVMYWYQQKSSQAPKLLFHYYDKDFNNEADTPDNFQSRRPNTSFCFLDIRSPGLGDTAMYLCATSREQRSTEAFFGQGTRLTVV.

The gene calls are TRBV20-1 and TRBJ2-5; tentatively, D is TRBD2 (7 bases). The CDR3 totals 16 residues. V lost 5 bases and J lost 4, with 23 bases in between. The germline gives CDR1 DFQATT, CDR2 SNEGSKA (reference sequence). CDR3 region: CSAVDPNREGRETQYF. The DNA of the CDR3 is TGCAGTGCTGTGGACCCAAACAGGGAGGGCCGAGAGACCCAGTACTTC.